This T cell receptor (beta chain) was documented in a study of T cells in Graves' hyperthyroidism and ophthalmopathy. Germline V CDR1 and CDR2: LGHDT, YNNKEL (reference sequence). V was pared by 0 bases and J by 4 bases, with 1 base of the junction left unmatched. This CDR3 contains 14 residues. RNA transcripts were the template for amplifying TCR beta CDR3 regions. First-round RT-PCR with HTBI primers amplified the TCR CDR3 region. TCRdb reanalysed the multiplex PCR reads using MiXCR and keeps one entry per CDR3 protein. The sample lists some 440,000 distinct CDR3 sequences; approximately 14% were seen once. This clonotype showed up many times. Patients aged 18 to 65 with hyperthyroidism were newly diagnosed, with duration under 2 months.

The sample consisted of blood. This clonotype was obtained from a woman aged 18 to 35 with Graves' hyperthyroidism. V usage is TRBV3-1 and J usage is TRBJ2-3; 7 positions agree with TRBD1. CDR3 bases: TGTGCCAGCAGCCAAGAAACAGGGGCAGATACGCAGTATTTT. It is translated as CASSQETGADTQYF.